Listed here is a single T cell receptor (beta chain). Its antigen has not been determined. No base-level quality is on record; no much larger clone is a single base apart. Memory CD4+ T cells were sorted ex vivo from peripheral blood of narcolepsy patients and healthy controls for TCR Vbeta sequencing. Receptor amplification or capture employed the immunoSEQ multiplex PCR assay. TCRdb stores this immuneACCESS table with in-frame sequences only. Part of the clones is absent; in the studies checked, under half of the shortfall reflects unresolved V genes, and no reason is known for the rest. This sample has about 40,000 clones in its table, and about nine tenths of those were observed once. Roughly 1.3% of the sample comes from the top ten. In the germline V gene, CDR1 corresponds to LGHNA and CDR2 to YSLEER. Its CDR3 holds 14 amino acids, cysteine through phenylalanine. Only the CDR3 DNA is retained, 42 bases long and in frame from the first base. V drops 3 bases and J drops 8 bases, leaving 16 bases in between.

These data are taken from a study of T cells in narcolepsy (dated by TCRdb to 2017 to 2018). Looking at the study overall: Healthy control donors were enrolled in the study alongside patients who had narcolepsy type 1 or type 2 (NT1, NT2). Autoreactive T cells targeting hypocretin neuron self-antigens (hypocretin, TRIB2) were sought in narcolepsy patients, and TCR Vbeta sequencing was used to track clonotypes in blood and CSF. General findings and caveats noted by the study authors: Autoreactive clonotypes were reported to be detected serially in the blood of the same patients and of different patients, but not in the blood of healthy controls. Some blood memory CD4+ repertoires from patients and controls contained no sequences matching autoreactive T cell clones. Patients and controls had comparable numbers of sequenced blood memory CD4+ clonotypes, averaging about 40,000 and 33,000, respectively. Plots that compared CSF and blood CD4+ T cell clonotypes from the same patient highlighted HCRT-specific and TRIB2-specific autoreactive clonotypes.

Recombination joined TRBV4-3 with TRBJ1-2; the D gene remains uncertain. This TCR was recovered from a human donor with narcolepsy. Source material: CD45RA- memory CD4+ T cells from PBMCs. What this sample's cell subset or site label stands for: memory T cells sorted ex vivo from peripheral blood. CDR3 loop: CASSHDWDSGGYTF. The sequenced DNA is TGCGCCAGCAGCCATGACTGGGATAGCGGGGGCTACACCTTC.